The 15 T cell receptor beta chains presented below share a single source sample, sequenced in a study of radiation and T cells in renal cell carcinoma. Regarding time point: baseline pretreatment blood. Sample treatment: 15 Gy SBRT to primary tumor, nephrectomy 4 weeks later. Sequencing used immunoSEQ multiplex PCR; TCRdb keeps in-frame clones, though not all of them. The table includes around 64,000 clones, 65% to 85% detected once. The sample was blood, taken from a patient whose treatment included radiotherapy and nephrectomy. Every receptor here comes from a man in his fifties or sixties with renal cell carcinoma.

This clone was picked up one time. This chain joins TRBV28 and TRBJ2-7; possibly TRBD2 for D (7 bases). V gave up 4 bases and J gave up 4 bases, with 20 bases separating them. This CDR3 spans 16 amino acids. CDR1 is MDHEN, CDR2 SYDVKM, per germline. This chain's CDR3 is CASSSPGGRTLYEQYF. For the CDR3, the DNA is TGTGCCAGCAGTTCCCCCGGGGGGCGAACCCTATACGAGCAGTACTTC. The full variable domain, with the rest looked up from reference TRBV28 and TRBJ2-7, is DVKVTQSSRYLVKRTGEKVFLECVQDMDHENMFWYRQDPGLGLRLIYFSYDVKMKEKGDIPEGYSVSREKKERFSLILESASTNQTSMYLCASSSPGGRTLYEQYFGPGTRLTVT.

The chain is built from TRBV2 and TRBJ1-4; D not certain. CDR3 size: 14 residues. V was trimmed by 6 bases and J by 0 bases, leaving 8 bases between them. Germline-derived CDR1 and CDR2 are SNHLY and FYNNEI. CDR3 bases: TGTGCCAGCAGGGGGTCGACAACTAATGAAAAACTGTTTTTT. This sequence encodes CASRGSTTNEKLFF.

The V gene is TRBV9, the J gene TRBJ2-1; 10 bases fit TRBD2. The J segment lost 10 bases and the V segment lost 0 bases, leaving 4 bases of the junction unmatched. CDR3 length: 14 residues. The V gene's germline CDR1 is SGDLS and CDR2 YYNGEE. The CDR3 protein is CASSVVLSGREQFF. The CDR3 DNA follows: TGTGCCAGCAGCGTAGTCCTTAGCGGGAGGGAGCAGTTCTTC.

This clone occurred once. V and J are TRBV7-7 and TRBJ2-3, with D tentatively TRBD2 (5 bases). The CDR3 is made up of 15 amino acids. Looked up from germline, CDR1 is SSHAT and CDR2 is FNYEAQ (reference sequence). Trimming pared 1 base from V and 2 bases from J, leaving 10 bases between. The CDR3 sequence is CASSLGPGDTDTQYF. CDR3 nucleotide sequence: TGTGCCAGCAGCTTAGGGCCCGGGGACACAGATACGCAGTATTTT.

The rearrangement links TRBV2 to TRBJ2-7; D possibly corresponds to TRBD2 (5 bases). V gave up 7 bases and J gave up 2 bases, with 9 bases separating them. The V gene's germline CDR1 is SNHLY and CDR2 FYNNEI. The CDR3 consists of 12 residues. The CDR3 DNA reads as TGTGCCAGCACAGCGGAGCCCTACGAGCAGTACTTC. Protein: CASTAEPYEQYF.

A few counts support this clone. The chain joins TRBV25-1 to TRBJ2-5; D call uncertain. Germline V lookup: CDR1 MGHDK, CDR2 SYGVNS. Trimming took off 3 bases at V and 0 bases at J, with 8 bases between the two ends. The CDR3 runs 14 residues. The CDR3 nucleotides are TGTGCCAGCAGTGATAGTGTCAACCAAGAGACCCAGTACTTC. It yields the protein CASSDSVNQETQYF. Full variable domain (outside the CDR3, taken from reference TRBV25-1 and TRBJ2-5): EADIYQTPRYLVIGTGKKITLECSQTMGHDKMYWYQQDPGMELHLIHYSYGVNSTEKGDLSSESTVSRIRTEHFPLTLESARPSHTSQYLCASSDSVNQETQYFGPGTRLLVL.

The chain employs TRBV30 and TRBJ1-5; TRBD1 might be the D (5 bases). The germline V gene has CDR1 GTSNPN and CDR2 SVGIG (reference sequence). This CDR3 has 14 amino acids. Trimming removed 1 base from V and 2 bases from J, with 9 bases in between. The CDR3: CAWSEGFGNQPQHF. CDR3 bases: TGTGCCTGGAGTGAGGGGTTTGGCAATCAGCCCCAGCATTTT.

The V call is TRBV5-1, the J call TRBJ2-2; TRBD1 aligns across 7 bases. CDR3 length equals 17 residues. With V trimmed by 4 bases and J by 6 bases, 15 bases remained unmatched. Looked up from germline, CDR1 is SGHRS and CDR2 is YFSETQ. CDR3 region: CASSPSQTGKGSGELFF. CDR3 nucleotide sequence: TGCGCCAGCAGCCCGAGCCAGACAGGGAAAGGATCCGGGGAGCTGTTTTTT.

In its sample, this clone was seen a few times. V gene TRBV5-4 combines with J gene TRBJ2-5, with 8 positions matching TRBD2. Germline V gives CDR1 SGHNT, CDR2 YYREEE (reference sequence). Trimming at V came to 7 bases and at J to 9 bases, leaving 11 bases not matched to a gene. The CDR3 loop spans 13 amino acids. Here the CDR3 DNA reads TGTGCCAGCGGTACTAGCGGTGATGCGGCCCAGTACTTC. Residues: CASGTSGDAAQYF.

The chain employs TRBV16 and TRBJ2-7; D not certain. Germline V gene lookup returns CDR1 KGHSY and CDR2 FQNENV. The CDR3 sequence is 12 residues long. Trimming took off 2 bases at V and 7 bases at J, with 9 bases between the two ends. The CDR3 DNA is TGTGCCAGCAGCCAAGCTGTTAGAGAGCAGTACGTC. Translating gives CASSQAVREQYV.

For this clone: One end of the junction is discordant with germline, which a read error may explain. The V and J genes are TRBV5-6 and TRBJ2-7; D ambiguous. This CDR3 region has 13 residues. The V gene's germline CDR1 is SGHDT and CDR2 YYEEEE. CDR3 amino acids: CASSLDPDIGQYF. The DNA of the CDR3 is TGTGCCAGCAGTTTGGACCCCGATATTGGGCAGTACTTC. Drawing the rest from reference TRBV5-6 and TRBJ2-7, the complete variable domain is DAGVTQSPTHLIKTRGQQVTLRCSPKSGHDTVSWYQQALGQGPQFIFQYYEEEERQRGNFPDRFSGHQFPNYSSELNVNALLLGDSALYLCASSLDPDIGQYFGPGTRLTVT.

This chain links TRBV7-9 with TRBJ2-2; D call uncertain. CDR1 and CDR2 (germline): SEHNR, FQNEAQ (reference sequence). Trimming took off 5 bases at V and 4 bases at J, with 17 bases between the two ends. CDR3 length equals 16 residues. CDR3 sequence reads: CASSPDGVFPTGELFF. CDR3 in DNA: TGTGCCAGCAGCCCCGACGGTGTCTTTCCCACCGGGGAGCTGTTTTTT.

V gene TRBV7-3 combines with J gene TRBJ2-6; D remains unclear. V dropped 5 bases and J dropped 0 bases, with 11 bases sitting between them. CDR1 and CDR2 from the germline V gene are SGHTA and FQGTGA. This CDR3 contains 16 residues. DNA of the CDR3: TGTGCCAGCAGCCTTGCCCAGCACTCTGGGGCCAACGTCCTGACTTTC. Its protein is CASSLAQHSGANVLTF.

A single count supports this clone. The V call is TRBV6-5, the J call TRBJ2-7; tentatively, D is TRBD1 (5 bases). The V end lost 2 bases, the J end lost 3 bases, and 11 bases lay between the germline ends. The V gene's germline CDR1 is MNHEY and CDR2 SVGAGI. The CDR3 totals 14 residues. CDR3 sequence reads: CASSYTRTGYEQYF. The CDR3 DNA follows: TGTGCCAGCAGTTACACCCGTACAGGCTACGAGCAGTACTTC.

The chain joins TRBV29-1 to TRBJ2-5, with D possibly TRBD1 on 5 matching bases. Germline V gives CDR1 SQVTM, CDR2 ANQGSEA. V lost 6 bases, J lost 5 bases, and 13 bases lay in between. The CDR3 has 12 amino acids. CDR3 sequence (DNA): TGCAGCGTCAGACAGCTCCGGGAGACCCAGTACTTC. Protein: CSVRQLRETQYF.